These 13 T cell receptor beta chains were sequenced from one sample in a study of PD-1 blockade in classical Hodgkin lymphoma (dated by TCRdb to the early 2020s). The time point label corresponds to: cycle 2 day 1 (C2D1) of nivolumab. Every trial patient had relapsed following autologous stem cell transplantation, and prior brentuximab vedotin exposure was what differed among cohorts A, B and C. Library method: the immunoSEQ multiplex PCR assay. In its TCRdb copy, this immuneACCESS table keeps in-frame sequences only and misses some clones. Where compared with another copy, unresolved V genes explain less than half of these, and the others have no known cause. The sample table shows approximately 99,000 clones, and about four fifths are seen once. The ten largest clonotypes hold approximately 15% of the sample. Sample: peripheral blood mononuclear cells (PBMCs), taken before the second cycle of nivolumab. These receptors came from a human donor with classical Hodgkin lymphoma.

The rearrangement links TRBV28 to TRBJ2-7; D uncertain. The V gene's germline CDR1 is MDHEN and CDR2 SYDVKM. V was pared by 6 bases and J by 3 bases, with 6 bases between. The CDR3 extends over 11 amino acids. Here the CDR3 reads CASRSIYEQYF. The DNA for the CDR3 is TGTGCCAGCAGGTCAATCTACGAGCAGTACTTC.

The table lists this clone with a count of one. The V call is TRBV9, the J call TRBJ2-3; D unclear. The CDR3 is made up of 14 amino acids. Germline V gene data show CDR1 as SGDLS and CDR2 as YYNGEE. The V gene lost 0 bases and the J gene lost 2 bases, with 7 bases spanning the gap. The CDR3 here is CASSVAQLTDTQYF. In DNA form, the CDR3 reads TGTGCCAGCAGCGTAGCTCAGCTCACAGATACGCAGTATTTT.

The CDR3 sequence: CASSIIVSGVTEAFF. The CDR3 region has the DNA TGTGCCAGTAGTATAATAGTTTCAGGGGTGACTGAAGCTTTCTTT. The chain joins TRBV19 to TRBJ1-1, with D possibly matching TRBD1 (6 bases). This CDR3 has 15 amino acids. Trimming cost V 2 bases and J 5 bases, with 15 bases left between them. Germline V CDR1 and CDR2: LNHDA, SQIVND (reference sequence).

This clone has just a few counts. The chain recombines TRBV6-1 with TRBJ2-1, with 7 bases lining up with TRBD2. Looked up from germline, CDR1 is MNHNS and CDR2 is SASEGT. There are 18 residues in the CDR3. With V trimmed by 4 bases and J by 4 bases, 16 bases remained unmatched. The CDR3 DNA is TGTGCCAGCAGTGCTTCGAGTGCACTAGCGACAAGATACAATGAGCAGTTCTTC. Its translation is CASSASSALATRYNEQFF.

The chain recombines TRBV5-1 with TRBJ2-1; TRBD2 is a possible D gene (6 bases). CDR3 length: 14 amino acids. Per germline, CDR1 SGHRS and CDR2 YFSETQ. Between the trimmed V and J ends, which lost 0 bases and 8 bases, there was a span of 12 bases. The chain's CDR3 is CASSLGLVIDEQFF. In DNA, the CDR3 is TGCGCCAGCAGCTTGGGACTAGTCATCGATGAGCAGTTCTTC. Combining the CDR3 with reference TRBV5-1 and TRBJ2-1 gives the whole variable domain KAGVTQTPRYLIKTRGQQVTLSCSPISGHRSVSWYQQTPGQGLQFLFEYFSETQRNKGNFPGRFSGRQFSNSRSEMNVSTLELGDSALYLCASSLGLVIDEQFFGPGTRLTVL.

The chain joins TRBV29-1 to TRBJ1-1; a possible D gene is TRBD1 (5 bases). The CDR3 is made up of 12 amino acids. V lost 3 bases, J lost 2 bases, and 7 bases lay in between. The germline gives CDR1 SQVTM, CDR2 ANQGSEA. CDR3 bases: TGCAGCGTTGAGAGGGGAAACACTGAAGCTTTCTTT. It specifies CSVERGNTEAFF.

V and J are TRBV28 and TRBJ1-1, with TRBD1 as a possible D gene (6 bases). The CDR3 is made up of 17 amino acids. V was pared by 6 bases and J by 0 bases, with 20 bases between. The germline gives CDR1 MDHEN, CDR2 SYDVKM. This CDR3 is CASSLLTGALLNTEAFF. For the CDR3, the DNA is TGTGCCAGCAGCCTACTGACAGGCGCCCTATTGAACACTGAAGCTTTCTTT. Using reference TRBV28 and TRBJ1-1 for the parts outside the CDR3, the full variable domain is DVKVTQSSRYLVKRTGEKVFLECVQDMDHENMFWYRQDPGLGLRLIYFSYDVKMKEKGDIPEGYSVSREKKERFSLILESASTNQTSMYLCASSLLTGALLNTEAFFGQGTRLTVV.

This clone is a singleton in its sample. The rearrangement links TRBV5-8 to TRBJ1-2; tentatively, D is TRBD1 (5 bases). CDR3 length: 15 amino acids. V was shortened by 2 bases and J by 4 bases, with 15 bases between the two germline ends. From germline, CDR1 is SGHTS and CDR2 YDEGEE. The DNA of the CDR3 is TGTGCCAGCAGCTTCATGGTAGGGGCCGGCTATGGCTACACCTTC. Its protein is CASSFMVGAGYGYTF.

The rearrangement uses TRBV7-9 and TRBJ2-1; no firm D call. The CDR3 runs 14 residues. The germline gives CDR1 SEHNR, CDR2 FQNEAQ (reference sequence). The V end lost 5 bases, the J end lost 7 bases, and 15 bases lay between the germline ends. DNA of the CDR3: TGTGCCAGCAGCCCATCCCTCTCTGGGAATGAGCAGTTCTTC. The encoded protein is CASSPSLSGNEQFF. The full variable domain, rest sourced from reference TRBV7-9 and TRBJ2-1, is DTGVSQNPRHKITKRGQNVTFRCDPISEHNRLYWYRQTLGQGPEFLTYFQNEAQLEKSRLLSDRFSAERPKGSFSTLEIQRTEQGDSAMYLCASSPSLSGNEQFFGPGTRLTVL.

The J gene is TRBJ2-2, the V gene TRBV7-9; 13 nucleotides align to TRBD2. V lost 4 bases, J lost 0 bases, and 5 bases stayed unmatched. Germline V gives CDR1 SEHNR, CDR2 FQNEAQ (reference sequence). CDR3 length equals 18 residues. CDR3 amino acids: CASSSDGLAGANTGELFF. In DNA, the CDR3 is TGTGCCAGCAGCTCGGACGGACTAGCGGGGGCGAACACCGGGGAGCTGTTTTTT. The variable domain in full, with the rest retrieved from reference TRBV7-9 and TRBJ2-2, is DTGVSQNPRHKITKRGQNVTFRCDPISEHNRLYWYRQTLGQGPEFLTYFQNEAQLEKSRLLSDRFSAERPKGSFSTLEIQRTEQGDSAMYLCASSSDGLAGANTGELFFGEGSRLTVL.

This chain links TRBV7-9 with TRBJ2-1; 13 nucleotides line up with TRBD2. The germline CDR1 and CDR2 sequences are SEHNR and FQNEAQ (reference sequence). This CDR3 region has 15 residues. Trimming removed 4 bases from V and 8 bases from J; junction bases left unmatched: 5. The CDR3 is CASSYGLAGVDEQFF. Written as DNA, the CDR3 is TGTGCCAGCAGCTACGGACTAGCGGGAGTCGATGAGCAGTTCTTC.

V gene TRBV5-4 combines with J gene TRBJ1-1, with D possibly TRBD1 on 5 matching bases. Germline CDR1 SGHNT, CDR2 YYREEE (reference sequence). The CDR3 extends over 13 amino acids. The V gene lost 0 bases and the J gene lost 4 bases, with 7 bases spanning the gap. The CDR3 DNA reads TGTGCCAGCAGCTTGGGAGGGACCACTGAAGCTTTCTTT. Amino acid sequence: CASSLGGTTEAFF.

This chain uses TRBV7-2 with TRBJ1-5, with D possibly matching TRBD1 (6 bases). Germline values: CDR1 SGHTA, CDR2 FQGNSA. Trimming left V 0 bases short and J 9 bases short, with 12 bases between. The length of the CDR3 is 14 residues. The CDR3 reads CASSLAGGGPPQHF. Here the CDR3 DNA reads TGTGCCAGCAGCTTAGCCGGGGGGGGGCCGCCCCAGCATTTT. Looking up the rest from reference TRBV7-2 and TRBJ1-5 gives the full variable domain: GAGVSQSPSNKVTEKGKDVELRCDPISGHTALYWYRQSLGQGLEFLIYFQGNSAPDKSGLPSDRFSAERTGGSVSTLTIQRTQQEDSAVYLCASSLAGGGPPQHFGDGTRLSIL.